The T cell receptor beta chain described here comes from a study of blood T cell repertoires in COVID-19. Methods used by the authors: The assay estimated nucleated cells by amplifying reference gene primers. The assay was immunoSEQ multiplex PCR, and TCRdb's table has in-frame clones only and misses some. Clone size and V and J calls were adopted from that table, with D and trimming inferred from the DNA. The sample holds some 420,000 clones, 80% to 90% seen once. Germline values: CDR1 KGHDR, CDR2 SFDVKD. Trimming left V 3 bases short and J 4 bases short, with 6 bases between. The CDR3 totals 14 residues. The participants were between about 18 and 90 years old and came from some 23 US areas. Recovery meant two consecutive negative NP/OP PCR tests, professional clearance, or resolved symptoms.

The specimen was PBMCs or T cells enriched from blood (not recorded which). J is TRBJ2-6 and V is TRBV24-1; D is unclear. This sequence originates from a man aged 25 to 40 who had recovered from COVID-19. CDR3 DNA sequence: TGTGCCACCAGTGATCTAAGCGGGGCCAACGTCCTGACTTTC. It codes for CATSDLSGANVLTF.